Listed below are T cell receptor beta chains from one sample, sequenced in a study of CD8 T cells in Susac syndrome. TCRdb used MiXCR to reprocess the immunoSEQ multiplex PCR reads, holding one entry per CDR3 protein. The data show 130,000 or so distinct CDR3 sequences, approximately 95% seen once. The sample was CD4+ T cells from PBMCs. The receptors come from a human donor with multiple sclerosis. Each CDR3 is given with its conserved first and last residue. D genes are given only for firm matches. Rows give clone size only sometimes, using once, few, many, or a class for an expanded clone.

clone_size,v_call,d_call,j_call,cdr3_aa,cdr3_nt
.,TRBV15,.,TRBJ2-1,CATSRGAGYNEQFF,TGTGCCACCAGCAGAGGGGCCGGGTACAATGAGCAGTTCTTC
once,TRBV2,TRBD2,TRBJ2-1,CASSVGWGLAGDNEQFF,TGTGCCAGCAGTGTCGGATGGGGACTAGCGGGAGACAATGAGCAGTTCTTC
once,TRBV7-8,TRBD2,TRBJ2-7,CASSLAGVAGAYEQYF,TGTGCCAGCAGCTTGGCCGGGGTAGCGGGGGCCTACGAGCAGTACTTC
.,TRBV2,TRBD1,TRBJ1-5,CASSEGRGHQPQHF,TGTGCCAGCAGTGAGGGCAGGGGGCATCAGCCCCAGCATTTT
once,TRBV2,.,TRBJ1-3,CASSRGRNTIYF,TGTGCCAGCAGCCGTGGAAGAAACACCATATATTTT
.,TRBV29-1,TRBD1,TRBJ1-2,CSVDKGAGGYTF,TGCAGCGTTGATAAGGGGGCAGGTGGCTACACCTTC
.,TRBV2,TRBD2,TRBJ2-7,CASSPSGLAYEQYF,TGTGCCAGCAGTCCCTCGGGACTAGCGTACGAGCAGTACTTC
.,TRBV27,TRBD1,TRBJ1-4,CASSPPLGQFNEKLFF,TGTGCCAGCAGTCCCCCCTTGGGACAGTTTAATGAAAAACTGTTTTTT
.,TRBV30,.,TRBJ2-5,CAWSVGRPGGGETQYF,TGTGCCTGGAGTGTAGGAAGGCCAGGGGGGGGCGAGACCCAGTACTTC
.,TRBV4-1,.,TRBJ2-1,CASSHRPDEQFF,TGCGCCAGCAGCCATAGACCGGATGAGCAGTTCTTC
.,TRBV20-1,TRBD2,TRBJ2-5,CSARASGGAETQYF,TGCAGTGCTAGAGCCAGCGGGGGGGCGGAGACCCAGTACTTC
.,TRBV7-6,.,TRBJ2-7,CASSLFMRGYEQYF,TGTGCCAGCAGCTTATTCATGAGAGGGTACGAGCAGTACTTC
.,TRBV29-1,.,TRBJ2-3,CSVEPGTDTQYF,TGCAGCGTTGAACCCGGCACAGATACGCAGTATTTT
.,TRBV6-6,TRBD1,TRBJ1-2,CASSGTEANYGYTF,TGTGCCAGCAGCGGGACAGAAGCTAACTATGGCTACACCTTC
.,TRBV29-1,TRBD1,TRBJ1-2,CSVDKDRGRDGYTF,TGCAGCGTTGACAAGGACAGGGGGCGCGATGGCTACACCTTC
.,TRBV9,.,TRBJ1-2,CASSVDPSGGYTF,TGTGCCAGCAGCGTAGACCCCTCGGGTGGCTACACCTTC
.,TRBV2,TRBD1,TRBJ1-6,CASSAGQGWSPLHF,TGTGCCAGCAGTGCCGGACAGGGTTGGTCACCCCTCCACTTT
.,TRBV6-6,.,TRBJ2-6,CASSAGPNSGANVLTF,TGTGCCAGCAGCGCGGGACCGAACTCTGGGGCCAACGTCCTGACTTTC
.,TRBV20-1,.,TRBJ1-5,CSARGPSNQPQHF,TGCAGTGCTAGAGGGCCGAGCAATCAGCCCCAGCATTTT
.,TRBV21-1,.,TRBJ2-5,CASSNPTSKETQYF,TGTGCCAGCAGCAATCCGACTAGCAAAGAGACCCAGTACTTC
.,TRBV13,.,TRBJ2-7,CASSPTLSSYEQYF,TGTGCCAGCAGCCCAACCCTTTCCTCCTACGAGCAGTACTTC
.,TRBV19,TRBD1,TRBJ1-5,CASSSMTAGGSNQPQHF,TGTGCCAGTAGTTCGATGACCGCAGGGGGGAGCAATCAGCCCCAGCATTTT
.,TRBV6-5,.,TRBJ1-5,CASSYSNNQPQHF,TGTGCCAGCAGTTACTCGAACAATCAGCCCCAGCATTTT